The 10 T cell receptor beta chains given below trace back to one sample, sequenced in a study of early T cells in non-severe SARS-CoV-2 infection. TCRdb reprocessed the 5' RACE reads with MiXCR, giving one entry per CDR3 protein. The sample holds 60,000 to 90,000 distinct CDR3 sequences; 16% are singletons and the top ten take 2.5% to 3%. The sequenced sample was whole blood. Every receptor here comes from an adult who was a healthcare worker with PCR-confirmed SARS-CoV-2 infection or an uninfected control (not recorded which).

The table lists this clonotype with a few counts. The CDR3 here is CASSLTGTNGYTF. The CDR3 nucleotides read TGTGCCAGCAGTTTAACAGGGACGAATGGCTACACCTTC. The rearrangement links TRBV12-3 or TRBV12-4 to TRBJ1-2; D might be TRBD1 (6 bases). The CDR3 is made up of 13 amino acids. V was trimmed by 2 bases and J by 6 bases, leaving 10 bases between them.

CDR3: CASSGEGAAEQYF. DNA of the CDR3: TGCGCCAGCAGCGGGGAGGGGGCCGCTGAGCAGTACTTC. This rearrangement joins TRBV5-1 to TRBJ2-7, with D possibly called TRBD1 or TRBD2 (7 bases each). Trimming cost V 4 bases and J 7 bases, with 15 bases left between them. This CDR3 has 13 residues. CDR1 and CDR2 (germline): SGHRS, YFSETQ.

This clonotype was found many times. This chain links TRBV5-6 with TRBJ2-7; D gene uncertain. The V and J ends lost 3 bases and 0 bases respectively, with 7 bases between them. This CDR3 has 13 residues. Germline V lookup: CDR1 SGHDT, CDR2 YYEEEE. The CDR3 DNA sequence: TGTGCCAGCAGCTGGACCGTCTCCTACGAGCAGTACTTC. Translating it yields CASSWTVSYEQYF.

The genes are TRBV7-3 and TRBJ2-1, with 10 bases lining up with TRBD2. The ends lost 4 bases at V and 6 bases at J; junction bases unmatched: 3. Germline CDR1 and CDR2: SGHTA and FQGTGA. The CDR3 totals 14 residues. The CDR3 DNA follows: TGTGCCAGCAGCTCTAGCGGGAGAGCCAATGAGCAGTTCTTC. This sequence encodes CASSSSGRANEQFF.

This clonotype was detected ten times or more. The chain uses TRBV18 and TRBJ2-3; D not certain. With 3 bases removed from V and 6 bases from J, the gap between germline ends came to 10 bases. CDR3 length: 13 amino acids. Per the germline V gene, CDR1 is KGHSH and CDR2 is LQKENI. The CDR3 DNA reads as TGTGCCAGCTCACCCGGGCACGTGGATACGCAGTATTTT. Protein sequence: CASSPGHVDTQYF.

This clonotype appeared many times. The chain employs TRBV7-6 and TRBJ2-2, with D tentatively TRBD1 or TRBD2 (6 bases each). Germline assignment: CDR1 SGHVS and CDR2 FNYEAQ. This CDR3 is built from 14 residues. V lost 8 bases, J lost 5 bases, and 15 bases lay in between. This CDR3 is CASFGGGWTGELFF. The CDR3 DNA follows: TGTGCCAGCTTCGGGGGCGGATGGACCGGGGAGCTGTTTTTT.

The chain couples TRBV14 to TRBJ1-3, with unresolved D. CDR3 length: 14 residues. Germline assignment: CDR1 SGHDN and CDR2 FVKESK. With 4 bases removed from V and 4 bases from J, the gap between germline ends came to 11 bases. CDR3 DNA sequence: TGTGCCAGCAGCCTCCCCGGAGAAGGAAACACCATATATTTT. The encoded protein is CASSLPGEGNTIYF.

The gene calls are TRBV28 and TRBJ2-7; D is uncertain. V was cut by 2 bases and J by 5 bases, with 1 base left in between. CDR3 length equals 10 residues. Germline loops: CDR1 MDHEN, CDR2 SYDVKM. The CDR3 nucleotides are TGTGCCAGCAGTTTAAACGAGCAGTACTTC. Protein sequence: CASSLNEQYF.

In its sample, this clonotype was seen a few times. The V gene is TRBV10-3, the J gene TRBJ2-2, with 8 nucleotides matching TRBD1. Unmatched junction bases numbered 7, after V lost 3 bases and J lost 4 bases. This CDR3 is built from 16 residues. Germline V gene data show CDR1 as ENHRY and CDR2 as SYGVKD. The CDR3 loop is CAISERRGRFTGELFF. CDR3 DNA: TGTGCCATCAGTGAACGCAGGGGGCGATTCACCGGGGAGCTGTTTTTT.

Here the CDR3 reads CASQRGDGDNEQFF. The CDR3 coding sequence is TGCGCCAGCCAGCGGGGAGATGGGGACAATGAGCAGTTCTTC. This chain joins TRBV10-2 and TRBJ2-1, with 7 bases identical to TRBD2. CDR3 length: 14 amino acids. Germline V lookup: CDR1 WSHSY, CDR2 SAAADI. The trim removed 8 bases at V and 5 bases at J, leaving 9 bases unmatched.